Listed below are T cell receptor beta chains from one sample, sequenced in a study of cytomegalovirus exposure and HLA in healthy donors. TCRdb's table, derived via immunoSEQ multiplex PCR, lists solely in-frame clones and lacks some. The top ten hold around 4% of the sample, which has about 91,000 clones, roughly 78% seen once. Sequenced: PBMCs. All receptors derive from a male donor in good health and CMV-seropositive. Both conserved end residues are part of each CDR3. A D gene is named only where the DNA matches it firmly. The listing skips clone size in some rows; elsewhere it reads once, few, many or a size class.

TRBD2 TRBJ2-7 NA TRBV7-2 CASRSVGTSEQYF TGTGCCAGCAGATCAGTCGGGACTAGCGAGCAGTACTTC
NA TRBJ1-6 NA TRBV11-1 CASSLIGTEQNSPLHF TGTGCCAGCAGCCTTATCGGGACTGAACAGAATTCACCCCTCCACTTT
NA TRBJ2-5 NA TRBV7-9 CASSSFETQYF TGTGCCAGCAGCTCATTCGAGACCCAGTACTTC
NA TRBJ2-1 once TRBV18 CASSLKDVSGSEQFF TGTGCCAGCTCCTTAAAGGACGTTAGCGGTTCCGAGCAGTTCTTC
TRBD2 TRBJ2-3 NA TRBV29-1 CSFMGGLAGGLWADTQYF TGCAGCTTTATGGGCGGGCTAGCGGGGGGGCTATGGGCAGATACGCAGTATTTT
NA TRBJ1-5 NA TRBV19 CASSIALRPQHF TGTGCCAGTAGTATCGCGTTGCGGCCCCAGCATTTT
NA TRBJ2-1 once TRBV28 CASSLGLALYNEQFF TGTGCCAGCAGTTTGGGCCTAGCGCTCTACAATGAGCAGTTCTTC
TRBD2 TRBJ2-3 NA TRBV28 CASSLYRGLAGSEDTQYF TGTGCCAGCAGTTTATACCGTGGACTAGCGGGATCGGAGGATACGCAGTATTTT
TRBD2 TRBJ2-3 NA TRBV5-8 CASNQGTSGFVQSYF TGTGCCAGCAATCAAGGGACTAGCGGATTCGTACAGTCATATTTT
TRBD1 TRBJ1-5 NA TRBV19 CASSTTGVNQPQHF TGTGCCAGTAGTACGACAGGGGTCAATCAGCCCCAGCATTTT
NA TRBJ1-1 NA TRBV5-1 CASRAEEVLNTEAFF TGCGCCAGCAGGGCTGAGGAGGTCCTGAACACTGAAGCTTTCTTT
NA TRBJ1-5 few TRBV19 CATDKEGLQPQHF TGTGCCACGGACAAAGAGGGACTTCAGCCCCAGCATTTT
NA TRBJ1-5 NA TRBV30 CAWSVTGQSGQPQHF TGTGCCTGGAGTGTGACCGGACAGTCGGGTCAGCCCCAGCATTTT
TRBD1 TRBJ1-1 NA TRBV6-6 CASSYRDRDTEAFF TGTGCCAGCAGTTACCGGGACAGGGACACTGAAGCTTTCTTT
NA TRBJ2-5 few TRBV5-6 CASSGGGLGQETQYF TGTGCCAGCTCCGGCGGGGGCCTGGGGCAAGAGACCCAGTACTTC
TRBD2 TRBJ2-2 NA TRBV27 CASSTASVAGVTGELFF TGTGCCAGCAGTACCGCCTCGGTAGCGGGGGTTACCGGGGAGCTGTTTTTT
TRBD1 TRBJ2-4 NA TRBV6-1 CASSEGRTGGLAKNIQYF TGTGCCAGCAGTGAAGGAAGGACAGGGGGCCTGGCCAAAAACATTCAGTACTTC
TRBD2 TRBJ2-5 NA TRBV19 CASSRGGGVQETQYF TGTGCCAGTAGTAGGGGGGGTGGCGTCCAAGAGACCCAGTACTTC
NA TRBJ2-3 NA TRBV4-1 CASSHRDRTDTQYF TGCGCCAGCAGCCACAGGGATAGAACAGATACGCAGTATTTT
NA TRBJ2-1 few TRBV6-1 CASSGFSMVSEMNEQFF TGTGCCAGCAGTGGATTCTCAATGGTGTCCGAGATGAATGAGCAGTTCTTC
NA TRBJ2-5 NA TRBV7-3 CASSQRERETQYF TGTGCCAGCAGCCAACGGGAGCGAGAGACCCAGTACTTC
NA TRBJ2-4 NA TRBV27 CASSLKWEPNIQYF TGTGCCAGCAGTTTAAAGTGGGAGCCCAACATTCAGTACTTC
NA TRBJ1-1 NA TRBV14 CASSLWGGSNTEAFF TGTGCCAGCAGCCTTTGGGGGGGATCGAACACTGAAGCTTTCTTT
NA TRBJ2-1 NA TRBV15 CATSRGEGNRKNNEQFF TGTGCCACCAGCAGAGGCGAGGGCAACCGTAAAAACAATGAGCAGTTCTTC
NA TRBJ1-2 few TRBV28 CASRGATGTNYGYTF TGTGCCAGCAGAGGGGCCACAGGGACCAACTATGGCTACACCTTC
TRBD1 TRBJ1-1 NA TRBV9 CASSAGQGNTEAFF TGTGCCAGCAGCGCGGGACAGGGAAACACTGAAGCTTTCTTT
TRBD1 TRBJ1-3 NA TRBV27 CASSFGGQGDTIYF TGTGCCAGCAGTTTCGGGGGACAGGGTGACACCATATATTTT
TRBD1 TRBJ1-2 NA TRBV28 CASSLSGGAMGYGYTF TGTGCCAGCAGTTTATCAGGGGGCGCGATGGGCTATGGCTACACCTTC
TRBD2 TRBJ2-7 NA TRBV28 CASSSGTSGVRGDEQYF TGTGCCAGCAGTTCGGGAACTAGCGGGGTCCGAGGGGACGAGCAGTACTTC
NA TRBJ2-7 NA TRBV7-9 CASSSPPVAGNLYEQYF TGTGCCAGCAGCTCCCCCCCCGTTGCAGGTAATCTCTACGAGCAGTACTTC
NA TRBJ2-2 few TRBV4-1 CASSQDPMGRTNTGELFF TGCGCCAGCAGCCAAGATCCCATGGGCAGGACGAACACCGGGGAGCTGTTTTTT
TRBD1 TRBJ1-1 NA TRBV19 CASMTGVGTEAFF TGTGCCAGCATGACAGGGGTAGGCACTGAAGCTTTCTTT
TRBD1 TRBJ2-3 NA TRBV5-1 CASRSFYETGTDTQYF TGCGCCAGCCGCTCTTTTTATGAGACAGGGACAGATACGCAGTATTTT
NA TRBJ2-4 NA TRBV18 CASSLAGGTAKNIQYF TGTGCCAGCTCGCTCGCAGGAGGCACGGCCAAAAACATTCAGTACTTC
TRBD1 TRBJ2-1 NA TRBV29-1 CSVKSETGAYNEQFF TGCAGCGTGAAATCCGAGACAGGGGCGTACAATGAGCAGTTCTTC
TRBD2 TRBJ2-1 once TRBV19 CASSAPPTSGTYNEQFF TGTGCCAGTAGTGCCCCCCCGACTAGCGGGACGTACAATGAGCAGTTCTTC
TRBD2 TRBJ2-3 NA TRBV19 CASSIDLTSDNTDTQYF TGTGCCAGTAGTATAGATCTAACTAGCGATAACACAGATACGCAGTATTTT
TRBD1 TRBJ2-1 NA TRBV27 CASWITGTEVYNEQFF TGTGCCAGCTGGATAACCGGGACAGAAGTATACAATGAGCAGTTCTTC
NA TRBJ2-7 NA TRBV30 CAWSLLRSSYEQYF TGTGCCTGGAGTCTCCTAAGGAGCTCCTACGAGCAGTACTTC
TRBD2 TRBJ2-1 NA TRBV5-1 CASSLPTSGRAGEQFF TGCGCCAGCAGCTTACCCACTAGCGGGAGGGCGGGTGAGCAGTTCTTC
NA TRBJ2-7 NA TRBV5-4 CASSLGGLPYEQYF TGTGCCAGCAGCTTGGGTGGGCTCCCCTACGAGCAGTACTTC
NA TRBJ2-7 NA TRBV19 CASSIREQGDYNEQYF TGTGCCAGTAGTATAAGAGAACAGGGGGACTATAACGAGCAGTACTTC
NA TRBJ1-3 NA TRBV28 CASSSSNRNTIYF TGTGCCAGCAGTTCCAGTAATCGAAACACCATATATTTT
NA TRBJ2-1 NA TRBV10-3 CATTVTEVLLNEQFF TGTGCCACCACGGTTACGGAGGTGCTTCTAAATGAGCAGTTCTTC
NA TRBJ1-5 NA TRBV6-5 CASSGGVDRKPQHF TGTGCCAGCAGCGGGGGGGTCGATCGGAAGCCCCAGCATTTT
TRBD1 TRBJ2-7 NA TRBV19 CASRPTGGEYEQYF TGTGCCAGTAGACCTACAGGGGGCGAATACGAGCAGTACTTC
TRBD1 TRBJ2-7 NA TRBV7-9 CASSLTQGAPYEQYF TGTGCCAGCAGCTTGACACAGGGGGCCCCCTACGAGCAGTACTTC
TRBD1 TRBJ1-5 once TRBV30 CAWNNYRGDNQPQHF TGTGCCTGGAACAACTACAGGGGGGACAATCAGCCCCAGCATTTT
TRBD1 TRBJ2-2 NA TRBV2 CASREWTGPTGELFF TGTGCCAGCAGAGAGTGGACAGGGCCCACCGGGGAGCTGTTTTTT
NA TRBJ1-3 NA TRBV6-5 CASSLRVGNTIYF TGTGCCAGCAGTTTGAGGGTCGGAAACACCATATATTTT
NA TRBJ2-2 once TRBV7-9 CASSRRDTGELFF TGTGCCAGCAGCCGACGGGACACCGGGGAGCTGTTTTTT
NA TRBJ1-2 NA TRBV9 CASSGRVGGYGCTF TGTGCCAGCAGCGGTCGAGTGGGGGGTTATGGCTGCACCTTC
TRBD2 TRBJ2-5 once TRBV27 CASSPHQASGKETQYF TGTGCCAGCAGTCCCCACCAAGCTAGCGGCAAAGAGACCCAGTACTTC
TRBD2 TRBJ2-3 NA TRBV4-2 CASSQGGGGVVSDTQYF TGTGCCAGCAGCCAAGGGGGCGGGGGGGTTGTATCAGATACGCAGTATTTT
TRBD1 TRBJ2-2 NA TRBV6-1 CASSIQGATGELFF TGTGCCAGCAGCATACAGGGGGCCACCGGGGAGCTGTTTTTT
TRBD1 TRBJ1-1 NA TRBV6-5 CASRSDRGGNTEAFF TGTGCCAGCAGGTCGGACAGGGGGGGGAACACTGAAGCTTTCTTT